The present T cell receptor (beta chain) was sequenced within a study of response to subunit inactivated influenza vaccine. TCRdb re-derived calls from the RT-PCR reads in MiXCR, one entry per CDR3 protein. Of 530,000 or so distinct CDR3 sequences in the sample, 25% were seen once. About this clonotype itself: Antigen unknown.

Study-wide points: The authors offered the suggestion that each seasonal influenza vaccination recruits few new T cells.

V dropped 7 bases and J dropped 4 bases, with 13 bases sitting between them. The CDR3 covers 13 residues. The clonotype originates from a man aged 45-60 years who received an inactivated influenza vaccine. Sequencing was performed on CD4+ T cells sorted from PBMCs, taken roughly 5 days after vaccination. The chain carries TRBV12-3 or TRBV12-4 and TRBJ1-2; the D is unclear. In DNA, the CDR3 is TGTGCCAGCACCCCAGGTAGCGCCTATGGCTACACCTTC. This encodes CASTPGSAYGYTF.